This record covers a single T cell receptor (beta chain). Its specificity is unknown. This sample stems from a study of cytomegalovirus exposure and HLA in healthy donors. Primers included in the PCR were 60 Vbeta and 13 Jbeta primers. Profiled with immunoSEQ multiplex PCR; TCRdb holds only in-frame clones, not every one. The table has around 100,000 clones, around 75% seen once. Study-level points and caveats: In an earlier analysis, productive rearrangement rates for most beta V segments clustered near 90% or 30%. Across all donors, roughly uniform sequencing depth was an assumption of the presence/absence analyses. In vitro assays verified that three CMV-associated chains recognized CMV antigens specifically.

Source material: PBMCs. The TCR was taken from a woman aged 25 to 39 in good health and CMV-seronegative.

CDR3: CASSITVNSPEGYTF. The CDR3 bases are TGTGCCAGCAGCATTACCGTCAATAGTCCCGAGGGCTACACCTTC. This chain connects TRBV7-9 to TRBJ1-2; D not certain. Germline V gene data show CDR1 as SEHNR and CDR2 as FQNEAQ (reference sequence). Between the trimmed V and J ends, which lost 5 bases and 8 bases, there was a span of 21 bases. This CDR3 is 15 amino acids long.